This TCR beta chain emerged from a study of early T cells in non-severe SARS-CoV-2 infection. Turning to the study itself: RNA in bulk from unsorted whole blood was sequenced, and chains were unpaired.

TCRdb re-called the 5' RACE reads through MiXCR, storing one row per CDR3 protein. Here the sample spans over 90,000 distinct CDR3 sequences, approximately 12% being singletons. V lost 8 bases, J lost 7 bases, and 25 bases stayed unmatched. Germline V lookup: CDR1 MNHNS, CDR2 SASEGT. This CDR3 is built from 19 residues. This clonotype was found a few times. This chain connects TRBV6-1 to TRBJ2-2, with 7 bases matching TRBD2. The clonotype originates from an adult who was a healthcare worker with PCR-confirmed SARS-CoV-2 infection or an uninfected control (not recorded which). Sequencing was performed on whole blood, taken at baseline. The CDR3 spells CASPPTPGTRREENGELFF. The DNA for the CDR3 is TGTGCCAGCCCTCCGACACCCGGTACCCGACGGGAGGAGAACGGGGAGCTGTTTTTT.